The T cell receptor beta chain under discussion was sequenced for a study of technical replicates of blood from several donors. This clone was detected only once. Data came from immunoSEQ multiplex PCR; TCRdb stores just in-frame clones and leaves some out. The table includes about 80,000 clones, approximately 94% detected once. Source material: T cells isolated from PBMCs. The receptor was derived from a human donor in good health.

Here the CDR3 reads CASSLGDNLGQPQHF. The DNA of the CDR3 is TGTGCCAGTAGTCTGGGAGACAATTTAGGTCAGCCCCAGCATTTT. J is TRBJ1-5 and V is TRBV19; D gene uncertain. V was clipped by 5 bases and J by 6 bases, with 17 bases between them. Germline values: CDR1 LNHDA, CDR2 SQIVND (reference sequence). The CDR3 consists of 15 residues.